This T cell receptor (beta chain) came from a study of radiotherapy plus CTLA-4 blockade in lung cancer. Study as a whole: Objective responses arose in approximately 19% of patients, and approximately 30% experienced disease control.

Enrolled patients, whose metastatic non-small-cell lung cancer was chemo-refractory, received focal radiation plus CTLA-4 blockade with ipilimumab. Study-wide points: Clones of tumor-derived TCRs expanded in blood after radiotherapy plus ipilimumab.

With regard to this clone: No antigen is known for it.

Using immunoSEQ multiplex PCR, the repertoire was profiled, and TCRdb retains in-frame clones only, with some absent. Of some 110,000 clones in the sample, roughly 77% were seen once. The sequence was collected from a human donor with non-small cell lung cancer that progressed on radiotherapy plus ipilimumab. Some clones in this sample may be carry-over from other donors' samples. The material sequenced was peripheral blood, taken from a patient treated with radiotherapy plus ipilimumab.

DNA of the CDR3: TGTGCCAGCAGCGTAGGACCGGAGTGGGGTCAGCCCCAGCATTTT. Translated: CASSVGPEWGQPQHF. The genes are TRBV9 and TRBJ1-5, with D uncertain. The germline V gene has CDR1 SGDLS and CDR2 YYNGEE. V was clipped by 0 bases and J by 6 bases, with 13 bases between them. The CDR3 spans 15 residues.